This T cell receptor beta chain is drawn from a study of T cell responses to AZD1222 COVID-19 vaccine. Notes on the study in general: A mostly white British donor set with more females was recruited, and clonal diversity was possibly underestimated.

This clone has a handful of counts. The antigen is undetermined. The CDR3 runs 13 residues. CDR1 and CDR2 (germline): LNHDA, SQIVND (reference sequence). The V end was cut by 3 bases, the J end by 2 bases, with 4 bases between. Some clones are missing from TCRdb's copy, which holds only in-frame ones; the method was immunoSEQ multiplex PCR. The table lists 90,000 to 120,000 clones, approximately 90% of them singletons. Second doses at about 4 or about 12 weeks were pooled. This clonotype was sampled from an adult who received the AZD1222 COVID-19 vaccine. This specimen consisted of peripheral blood, obtained 28 days after the second AZD1222 dose. The chain carries TRBV19 and TRBJ2-2; no clear D. The CDR3: CASSIANTGELFF. DNA of the CDR3: TGTGCCAGTAGTATCGCAAACACCGGGGAGCTGTTTTTT.